The rows below give T cell receptor beta chains drawn from one sample of a study of shared clonotypes between healthy human individuals. TCRdb's copy holds only in-frame clones and misses some; the assay was immunoSEQ multiplex PCR. This table holds roughly 2,300,000 clones, 85% to 95% found once. Sequences were obtained from naive CD4+ T cells from PBMCs. The receptors here all came from a man aged 18 to 29 in good health. Some clones in this sample may be carry-over from other donors' samples. Each CDR3 is given without its conserved first and last residue. D genes are given only for firm matches.

J	D	V	CDR3
TRBJ2-1	TRBD2	TRBV5-4	ASRRDYLRDEQF
TRBJ2-5	.	TRBV5-1	ASSLYPGRQETQY
TRBJ1-1	.	TRBV6-1	ASNHQGPTEAF
TRBJ2-7	.	TRBV4-1	ASSQVSGREQY
TRBJ2-1	.	TRBV28	ASAGPGSYNEQF
TRBJ2-7	TRBD2	TRBV5-1	ASSLAGDYYEQY
TRBJ2-1	TRBD1	TRBV19	ASSQQGANEQF
TRBJ2-7	TRBD1	TRBV19	ASSGWTGANEQY
TRBJ1-5	TRBD1	TRBV7-8	ASSLQGSAGGAAGQPQH
TRBJ2-4	.	TRBV29-1	SVGEVIQY
TRBJ2-3	TRBD2	TRBV28	ASSSAGVADTQY
TRBJ2-7	TRBD2	TRBV15	ATSRSRTSGTYEQY
TRBJ2-7	TRBD1	TRBV5-1	ASSLAGQGAYEQY
TRBJ2-1	.	TRBV27	ASSLKGLYGNEQF
TRBJ2-7	.	TRBV5-1	ASSSTKGPGDEQY
TRBJ1-2	.	TRBV28	ASSRPGAATYNYGYT
TRBJ1-2	TRBD1	TRBV10-3	AIYSGQGGVYGYT